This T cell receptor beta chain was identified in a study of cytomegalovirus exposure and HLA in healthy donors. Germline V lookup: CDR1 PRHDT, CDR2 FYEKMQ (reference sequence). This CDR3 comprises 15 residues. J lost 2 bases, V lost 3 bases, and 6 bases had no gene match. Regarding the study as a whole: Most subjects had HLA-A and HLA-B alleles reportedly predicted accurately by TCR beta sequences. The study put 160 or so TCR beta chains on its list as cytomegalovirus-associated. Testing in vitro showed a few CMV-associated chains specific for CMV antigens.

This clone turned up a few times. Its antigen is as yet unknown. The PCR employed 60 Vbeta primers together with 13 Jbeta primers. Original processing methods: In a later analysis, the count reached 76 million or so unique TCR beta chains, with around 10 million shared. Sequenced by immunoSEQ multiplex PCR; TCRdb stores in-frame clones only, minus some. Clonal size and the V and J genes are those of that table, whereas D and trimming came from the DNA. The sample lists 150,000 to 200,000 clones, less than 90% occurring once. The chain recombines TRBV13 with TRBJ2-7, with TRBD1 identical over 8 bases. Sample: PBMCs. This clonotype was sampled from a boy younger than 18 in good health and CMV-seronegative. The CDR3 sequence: CASSLGAGGPYEQYF. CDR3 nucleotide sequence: TGTGCCAGCAGCTTGGGTGCAGGGGGCCCCTACGAGCAGTACTTC.